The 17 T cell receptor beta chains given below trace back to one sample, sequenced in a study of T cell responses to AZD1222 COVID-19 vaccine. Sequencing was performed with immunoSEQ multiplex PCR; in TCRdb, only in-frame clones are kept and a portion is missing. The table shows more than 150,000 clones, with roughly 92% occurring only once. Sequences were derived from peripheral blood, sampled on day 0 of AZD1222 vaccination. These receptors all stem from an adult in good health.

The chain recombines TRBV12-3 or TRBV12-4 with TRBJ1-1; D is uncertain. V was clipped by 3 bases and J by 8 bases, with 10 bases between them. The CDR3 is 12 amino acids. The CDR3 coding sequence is TGTGCCAGCAGTTTCGAGAAGGCAGAAGCTTTCTTT. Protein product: CASSFEKAEAFF.

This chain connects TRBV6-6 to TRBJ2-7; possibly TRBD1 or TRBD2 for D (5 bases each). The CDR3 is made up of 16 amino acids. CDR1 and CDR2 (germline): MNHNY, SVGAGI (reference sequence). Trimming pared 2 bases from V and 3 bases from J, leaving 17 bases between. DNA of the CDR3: TGTGCCAGCAGTTACCGGCCGGGGACCTTACTCTACGAGCAGTACTTC. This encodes CASSYRPGTLLYEQYF.

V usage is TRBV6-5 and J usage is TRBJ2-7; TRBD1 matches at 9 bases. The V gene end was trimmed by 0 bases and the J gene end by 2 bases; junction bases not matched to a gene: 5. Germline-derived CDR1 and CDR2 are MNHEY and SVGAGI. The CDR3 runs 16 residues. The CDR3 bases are TGTGCCAGCAGTTACTCAAGGACAGGGGTTGCCTACGAGCAGTACTTC. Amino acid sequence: CASSYSRTGVAYEQYF.

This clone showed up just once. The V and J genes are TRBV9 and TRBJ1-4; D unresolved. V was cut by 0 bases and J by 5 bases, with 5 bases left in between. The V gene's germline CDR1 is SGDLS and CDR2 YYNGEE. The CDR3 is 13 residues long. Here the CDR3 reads CASSVVPNEKLFF. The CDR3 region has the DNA TGTGCCAGCAGCGTAGTTCCGAATGAAAAACTGTTTTTT.

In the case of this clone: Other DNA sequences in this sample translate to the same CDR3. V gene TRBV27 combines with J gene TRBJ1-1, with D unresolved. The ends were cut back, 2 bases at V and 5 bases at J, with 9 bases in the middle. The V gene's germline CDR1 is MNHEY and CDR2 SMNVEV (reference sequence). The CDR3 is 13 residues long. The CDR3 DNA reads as TGTGCCAGCAGTTTAGGCCAGCGGACTGAAGCTTTCTTT. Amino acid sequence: CASSLGQRTEAFF.

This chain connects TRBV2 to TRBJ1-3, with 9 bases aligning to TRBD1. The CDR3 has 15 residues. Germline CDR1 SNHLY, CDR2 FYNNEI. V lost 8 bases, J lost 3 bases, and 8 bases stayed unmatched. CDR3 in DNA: TGTGCCAGCGGCCGGGACAGGGAGCATGGAAACACCATATATTTT. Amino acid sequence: CASGRDREHGNTIYF.

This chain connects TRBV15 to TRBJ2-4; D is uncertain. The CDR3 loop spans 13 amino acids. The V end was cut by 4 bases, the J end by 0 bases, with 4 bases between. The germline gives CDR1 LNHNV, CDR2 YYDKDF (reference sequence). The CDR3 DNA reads TGTGCCACCAGCATAGGAGCCAAAAACATTCAGTACTTC. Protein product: CATSIGAKNIQYF. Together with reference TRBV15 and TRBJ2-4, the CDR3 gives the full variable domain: DAMVIQNPRYQVTQFGKPVTLSCSQTLNHNVMYWYQQKSSQAPKLLFHYYDKDFNNEADTPDNFQSRRPNTSFCFLDIRSPGLGDTAMYLCATSIGAKNIQYFGAGTRLSVL.

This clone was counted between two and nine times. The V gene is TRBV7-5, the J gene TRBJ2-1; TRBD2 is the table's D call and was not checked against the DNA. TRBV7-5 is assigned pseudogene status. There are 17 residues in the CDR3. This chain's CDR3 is CARSLPGLAGGHREQFF. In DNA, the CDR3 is TGTGCCAGAAGCTTACCGGGACTAGCGGGGGGGCACCGGGAGCAGTTCTTC.

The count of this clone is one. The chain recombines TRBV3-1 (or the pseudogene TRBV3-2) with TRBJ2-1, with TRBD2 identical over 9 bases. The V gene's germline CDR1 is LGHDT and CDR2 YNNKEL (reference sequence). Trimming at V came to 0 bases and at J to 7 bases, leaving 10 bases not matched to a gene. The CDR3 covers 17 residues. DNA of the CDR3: TGTGCCAGCAGCCAAGACCCTGGGGGACTAGCTTGGAATGAGCAGTTCTTC. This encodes CASSQDPGGLAWNEQFF.

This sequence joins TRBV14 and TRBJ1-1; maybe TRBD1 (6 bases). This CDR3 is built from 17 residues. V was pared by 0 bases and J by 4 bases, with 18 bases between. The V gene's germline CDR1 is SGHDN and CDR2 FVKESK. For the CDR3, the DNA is TGTGCCAGCAGCCAAGATTGGGGGGGGCGCGTCAGCACTGAAGCTTTCTTT. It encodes CASSQDWGGRVSTEAFF.

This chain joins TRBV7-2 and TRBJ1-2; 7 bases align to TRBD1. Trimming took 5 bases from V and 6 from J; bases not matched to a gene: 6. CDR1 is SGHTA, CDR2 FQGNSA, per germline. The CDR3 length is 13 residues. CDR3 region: CASSEGAGHGYTF. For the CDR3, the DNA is TGTGCCAGCAGCGAGGGGGCGGGCCATGGCTACACCTTC.

CDR3 loop: CASSPTGSYEQYF. CDR3 bases: TGTGCCAGCAGCCCGACGGGGTCCTACGAGCAGTACTTC. The V call is TRBV3-1 (or the pseudogene TRBV3-2), the J call TRBJ2-7, with D possibly TRBD2 on 5 matching bases. Germline CDR1 reads LGHDT; CDR2 reads YNNKEL (reference sequence). The CDR3 has 13 amino acids. Trimming shortened V by 4 bases and J by 1 base, and 8 bases separated the two germline ends.

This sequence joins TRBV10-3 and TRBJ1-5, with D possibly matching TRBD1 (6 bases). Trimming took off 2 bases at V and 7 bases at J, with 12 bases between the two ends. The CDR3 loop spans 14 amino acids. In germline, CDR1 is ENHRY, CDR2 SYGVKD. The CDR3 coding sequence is TGTGCCATCAGTGAGCAATTGGGGGCCCAGCCCCAGCATTTT. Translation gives CAISEQLGAQPQHF.

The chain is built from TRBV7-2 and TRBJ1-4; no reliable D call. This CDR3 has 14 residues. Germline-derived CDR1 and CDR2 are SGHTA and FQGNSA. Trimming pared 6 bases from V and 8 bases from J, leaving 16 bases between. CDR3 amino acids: CASRAPGRREKLFF. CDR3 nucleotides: TGTGCCAGCAGAGCCCCGGGGAGGAGGGAAAAACTGTTTTTT.

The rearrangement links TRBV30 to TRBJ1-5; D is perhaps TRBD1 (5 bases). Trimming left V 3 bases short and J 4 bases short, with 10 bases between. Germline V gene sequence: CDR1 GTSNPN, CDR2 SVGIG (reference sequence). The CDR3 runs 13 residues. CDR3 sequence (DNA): TGTGCCTGGAGCGGACATACAAATCAGCCCCAGCATTTT. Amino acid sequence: CAWSGHTNQPQHF. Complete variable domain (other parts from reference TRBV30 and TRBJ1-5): SQTIHQWPATLVQPVGSPLSLECTVEGTSNPNLYWYRQAAGRGLQLLFYSVGIGQISSEVPQNLSASRPQDRQFILSSKKLLLSDSGFYLCAWSGHTNQPQHFGDGTRLSIL.

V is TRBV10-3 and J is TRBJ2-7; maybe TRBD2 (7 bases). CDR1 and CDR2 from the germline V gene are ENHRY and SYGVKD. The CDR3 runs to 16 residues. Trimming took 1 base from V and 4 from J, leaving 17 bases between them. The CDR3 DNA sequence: TGTGCCATCAGTGAGTGGGACACCGGGAGGCCGTACGAGCAGTACTTC. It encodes CAISEWDTGRPYEQYF.

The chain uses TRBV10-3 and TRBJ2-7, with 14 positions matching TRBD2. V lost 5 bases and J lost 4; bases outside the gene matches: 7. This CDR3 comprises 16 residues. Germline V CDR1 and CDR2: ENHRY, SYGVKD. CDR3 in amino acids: CAISPGLAGDTYEQYF. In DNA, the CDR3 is TGTGCCATCAGTCCGGGACTAGCGGGAGATACGTACGAGCAGTACTTC.